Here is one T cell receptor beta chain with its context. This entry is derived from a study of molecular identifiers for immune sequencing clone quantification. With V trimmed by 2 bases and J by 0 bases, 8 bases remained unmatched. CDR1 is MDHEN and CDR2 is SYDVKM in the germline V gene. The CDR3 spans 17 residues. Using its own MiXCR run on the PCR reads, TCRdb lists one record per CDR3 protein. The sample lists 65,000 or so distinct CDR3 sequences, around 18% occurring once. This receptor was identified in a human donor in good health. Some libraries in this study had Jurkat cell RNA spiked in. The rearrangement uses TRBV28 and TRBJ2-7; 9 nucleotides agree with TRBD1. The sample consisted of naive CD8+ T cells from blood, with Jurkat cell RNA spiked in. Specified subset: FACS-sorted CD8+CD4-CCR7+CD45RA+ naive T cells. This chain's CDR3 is CASSLILKTGGSYEQYF. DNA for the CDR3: TGTGCCAGCAGTTTAATTCTGAAGACAGGGGGCTCCTACGAGCAGTACTTC.